This T cell receptor beta chain comes out of a study of blood T cell repertoires in COVID-19. Study-level background: Whether acute or convalescent, the COVID-19 samples came from the United States, Italy and Spain.

This CDR3 is 14 amino acids long. CDR1 is SGHTA and CDR2 is FQGTGA in the germline V gene. The V gene lost 1 base and the J gene lost 5 bases, with 11 bases spanning the gap. Some clones are missing from TCRdb's copy, which holds only in-frame ones; the method was immunoSEQ multiplex PCR. The sample shows more than 300,000 clones, about nine tenths of them seen only once. There are many counts of this clone. The chain joins TRBV7-3 to TRBJ2-5; D perhaps matches TRBD2 (6 bases). Sequencing used peripheral blood. The clonotype originates from a woman aged 70-85 years with COVID-19, enrolled during active disease. The DNA for the CDR3 is TGTGCCAGCAGCTTAAGCGCTAGCGAGGAGACCCAGTACTTC. It specifies CASSLSASEETQYF.